The following is a T cell receptor beta chain sequence with its context. As yet, its antigen is unknown. These data come from a study of molecular identifiers for immune sequencing clone quantification. Study results and caveats: Clone sizes that are highly expanded could be underestimated when identical TCR molecules share a barcode.

Libraries of naive CD8 cells were prepared from roughly 18,000 to 920,000 sorted cells using 10%, 30% or 50% RNA. TCRdb redid the calling of the PCR reads with MiXCR, one entry per CDR3 protein. The repertoire holds more than 250,000 distinct CDR3 sequences, with about 21% as singletons. Germline lookup yields CDR1 MNHEY and CDR2 SVGEGT. V lost 0 bases, J lost 3 bases, and 12 bases lay in between. The CDR3 has 17 amino acids. Material for sequencing was naive CD8+ T cells from blood, with Jurkat cell RNA spiked in. Specified subset: FACS-sorted CD8+CD4-CCR7+CD45RA+ naive T cells. The sequence came from a human donor in good health. Some libraries in this study had Jurkat cell RNA spiked in. This chain connects TRBV6-2 or TRBV6-3 to TRBJ2-6; D is ambiguous. The CDR3 here is CASSYSMWELGANVLTF. DNA of the CDR3: TGTGCCAGCAGTTACTCGATGTGGGAACTTGGGGCCAACGTCCTGACTTTC.